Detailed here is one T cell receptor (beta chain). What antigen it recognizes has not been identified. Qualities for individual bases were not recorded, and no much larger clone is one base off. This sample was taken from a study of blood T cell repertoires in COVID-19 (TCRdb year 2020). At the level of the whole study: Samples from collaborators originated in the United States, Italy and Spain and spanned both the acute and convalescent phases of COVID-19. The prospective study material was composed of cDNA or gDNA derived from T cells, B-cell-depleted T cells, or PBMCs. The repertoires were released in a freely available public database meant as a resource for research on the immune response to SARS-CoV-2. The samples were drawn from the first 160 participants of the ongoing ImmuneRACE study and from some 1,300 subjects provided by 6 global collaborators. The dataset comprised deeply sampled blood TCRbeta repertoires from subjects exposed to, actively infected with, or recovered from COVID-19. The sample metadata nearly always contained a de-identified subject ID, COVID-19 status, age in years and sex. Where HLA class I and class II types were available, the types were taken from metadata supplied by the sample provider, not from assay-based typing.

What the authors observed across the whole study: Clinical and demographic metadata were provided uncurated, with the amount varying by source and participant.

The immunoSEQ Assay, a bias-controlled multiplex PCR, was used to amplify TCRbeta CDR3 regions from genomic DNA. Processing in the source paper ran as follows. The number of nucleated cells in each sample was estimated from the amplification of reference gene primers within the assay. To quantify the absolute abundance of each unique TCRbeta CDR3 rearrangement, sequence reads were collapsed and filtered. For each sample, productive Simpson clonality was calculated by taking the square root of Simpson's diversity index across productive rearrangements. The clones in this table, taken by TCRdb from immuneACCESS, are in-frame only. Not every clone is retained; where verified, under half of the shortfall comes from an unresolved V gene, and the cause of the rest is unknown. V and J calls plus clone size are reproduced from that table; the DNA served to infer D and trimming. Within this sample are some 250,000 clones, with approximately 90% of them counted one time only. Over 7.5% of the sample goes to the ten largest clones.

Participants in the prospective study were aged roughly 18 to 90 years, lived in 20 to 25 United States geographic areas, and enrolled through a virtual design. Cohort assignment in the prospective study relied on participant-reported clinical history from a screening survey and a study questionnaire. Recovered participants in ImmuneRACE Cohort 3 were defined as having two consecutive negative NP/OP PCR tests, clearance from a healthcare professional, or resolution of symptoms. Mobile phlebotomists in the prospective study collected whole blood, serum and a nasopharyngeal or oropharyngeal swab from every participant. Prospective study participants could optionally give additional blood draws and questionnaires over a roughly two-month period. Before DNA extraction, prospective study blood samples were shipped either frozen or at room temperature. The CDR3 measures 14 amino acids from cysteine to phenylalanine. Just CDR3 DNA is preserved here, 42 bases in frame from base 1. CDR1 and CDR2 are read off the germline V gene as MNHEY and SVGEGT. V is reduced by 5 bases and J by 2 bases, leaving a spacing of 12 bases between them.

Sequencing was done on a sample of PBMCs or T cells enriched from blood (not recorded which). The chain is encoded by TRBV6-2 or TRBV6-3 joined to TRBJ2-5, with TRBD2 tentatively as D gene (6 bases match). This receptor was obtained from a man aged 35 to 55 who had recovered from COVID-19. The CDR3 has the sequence CASSTSSAQETQYF. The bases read TGTGCCAGCAGTACCTCTAGCGCTCAAGAGACCCAGTACTTC.